The 17 T cell receptor beta chains below all came from one sample that was sequenced in a study of cytomegalovirus exposure and HLA in healthy donors. Use of 60 Vbeta and 13 Jbeta primers characterized the PCR. Sequencing was performed with immunoSEQ multiplex PCR; in TCRdb, only in-frame clones are kept and a portion is missing. The sample gives fewer than 250,000 clones, 70% to 80% of which show up once; approximately 0.39% is in the top ten. Sequenced: PBMCs. The source of these receptors is a male donor in good health and CMV-seropositive.

V is TRBV9 and J is TRBJ2-1, with 9 bases matching TRBD2. J was trimmed by 6 bases and V by 3 bases; bases with no gene match: 10. The CDR3 sequence is 16 residues long. The germline V gene has CDR1 SGDLS and CDR2 YYNGEE. This CDR3 reads CASSAGGPAGGNEQFF. For the CDR3, the DNA is TGTGCCAGCAGCGCGGGCGGGCCAGCGGGGGGCAATGAGCAGTTCTTC.

The J gene is TRBJ1-4, the V gene TRBV29-1; TRBD1 might be the D (6 bases). The CDR3 is 14 amino acids. Germline lookup yields CDR1 SQVTM and CDR2 ANQGSEA. V was trimmed by 4 bases and J by 5 bases, leaving 14 bases between them. CDR3 region: CSVAGGGVNEKLFF. The CDR3, as DNA: TGCAGCGTTGCAGGAGGGGGGGTGAATGAAAAACTGTTTTTT.

In the case of this clone: An end of the junction differs from the germline gene, which may be a read error. Other DNA sequences from this sample encode an identical CDR3 as well. The gene calls are TRBV2 and TRBJ1-2; TRBD1 matches 8 bases. Germline assignment: CDR1 SNHLY and CDR2 FYNNEI. The CDR3 contains 12 residues. The CDR3 region is CASPGQARSYTF. The CDR3 coding sequence is TGCGCCAGCCCGGGACAGGCGAGGAGCTACACCTTC.

The chain combines TRBV2 with TRBJ2-3; 7 positions agree with TRBD2. The CDR3 contains 15 residues. Germline values: CDR1 SNHLY, CDR2 FYNNEI. V shed 1 base, J shed 5 bases, and the junction held 6 bases outside the gene matches. The CDR3 DNA follows: TGTGCCAGCAGTGAAGGCGGTACGGGGGGAGATACGCAGTATTTT. Amino acids: CASSEGGTGGDTQYF.

The chain uses TRBV6-6 and TRBJ2-1, with 7 bases that match TRBD2. Germline CDR1 and CDR2: MNHNY and SVGAGI (reference sequence). Unmatched junction bases numbered 13, after V lost 11 bases and J lost 6 bases. This CDR3 region has 14 residues. Written as DNA, the CDR3 is TGTGCCGGAGCCGCCGGGGACTACCCCAATGAGCAGTTCTTC. It is translated as CAGAAGDYPNEQFF.

The rearrangement links TRBV19 to TRBJ2-1; TRBD2 aligns across 9 bases. This CDR3 spans 16 amino acids. The germline V gene encodes CDR1 LNHDA and CDR2 SQIVND (reference sequence). Trimming at V came to 3 bases and at J to 3 bases, leaving 6 bases not matched to a gene. The CDR3 DNA sequence: TGTGCCAGTAGTATTCGGAGCGGGGGGCACTACAATGAGCAGTTCTTC. It codes for CASSIRSGGHYNEQFF.

The gene calls are TRBV7-9 and TRBJ1-1, with 7 bases identical to TRBD1. The CDR3 is 13 amino acids. The trim removed 5 bases at V and 4 bases at J, leaving 4 bases unmatched. Germline CDR1 is SEHNR and CDR2 is FQNEAQ (reference sequence). The DNA for the CDR3 is TGTGCCAGCAGCCCAACAGGGGTCACTGAAGCTTTCTTT. It translates to CASSPTGVTEAFF.

The chain uses TRBV30 and TRBJ2-7; 9 nucleotides align to TRBD1. Trimming cost V 3 bases and J 7 bases; bases outside gene matches: 7. There are 13 residues in the CDR3. Germline CDR1 is GTSNPN and CDR2 is SVGIG (reference sequence). CDR3 bases: TGTGCCTGGAGCGGGGACAGGGCGGGGGAGCAGTACTTC. Translating it yields CAWSGDRAGEQYF.

This clone turned up a few times. The chain is built from TRBV29-1 and TRBJ1-2, with D possibly being TRBD1 (5 bases). Trimming shortened V by 4 bases and J by 7 bases, and 19 bases separated the two germline ends. Germline CDR1 is SQVTM and CDR2 is ANQGSEA. The CDR3 has 14 amino acids. The CDR3 region is CSVVRPGLLSGYTF. CDR3 DNA: TGCAGCGTTGTTCGACCGGGACTACTTTCTGGCTACACCTTC.

The chain links TRBV5-6 to TRBJ2-5; 7 bases are shared with TRBD1. Germline V gene data show CDR1 as SGHDT and CDR2 as YYEEEE. This CDR3 has 15 residues. V lost 1 base to trimming and J lost 5 bases; unmatched junction nucleotides: 8. CDR3 nucleotide sequence: TGTGCCAGCAGCTTGAGGAGACAGGGTATCGAGACCCAGTACTTC. This encodes CASSLRRQGIETQYF.

This chain links TRBV19 with TRBJ2-2; TRBD1 matches 9 bases. The V segment lost 3 bases and the J segment 6 bases; nucleotides outside the gene matches: 5. Germline-derived CDR1 and CDR2 are LNHDA and SQIVND (reference sequence). There are 15 residues in the CDR3. CDR3 coding DNA: TGTGCCAGTAGTATTGGGGACAGGGTGGCCGGGGAGCTGTTTTTT. Amino acids: CASSIGDRVAGELFF.

Of note for this clone: The sample has other DNA sequences that encode this CDR3 too. J is TRBJ2-2 and V is TRBV27; 12 nucleotides agree with TRBD1. Germline V gene data show CDR1 as MNHEY and CDR2 as SMNVEV (reference sequence). Losses at the gene ends were 6 bases for V and 7 bases for J; bases not matched to a gene: 9. The CDR3 totals 16 residues. CDR3 bases: TGTGCCAGCAGATACGGGACAGGGGGCGCGAGCGGGGAGCTGTTTTTT. Translating gives CASRYGTGGASGELFF.

This rearrangement joins TRBV7-2 to TRBJ2-5; 8 bases match TRBD2. This CDR3 has 16 residues. From germline, CDR1 is SGHTA and CDR2 FQGNSA. V gave up 2 bases and J gave up 5 bases; unmatched junction bases: 10. CDR3 in DNA: TGTGCCAGCAGCTTAAACCTCGGGAGGGCCGGGGAGACCCAGTACTTC. Translating gives CASSLNLGRAGETQYF.

V is TRBV5-1 and J is TRBJ1-2; D is possibly TRBD1 (5 bases). The length of the CDR3 is 13 residues. V gave up 5 bases and J gave up 8 bases, with 16 bases separating them. CDR1 is SGHRS, CDR2 YFSETQ, per germline. CDR3: CASRGGAEIGYTF. Here the CDR3 DNA reads TGCGCCAGCAGGGGAGGGGCCGAGATCGGCTACACCTTC.

The gene calls are TRBV4-3 and TRBJ1-6, with D hard to call. The V end lost 1 base, the J end lost 0 bases, and 13 bases lay between the germline ends. Per the germline V gene, CDR1 is LGHNA and CDR2 is YSLEER. CDR3 length equals 18 residues. The CDR3 nucleotides read TGCGCCAGCAGCCAAGGTGTCTCAACCGGCTCCTATAATTCACCCCTCCACTTT. This encodes CASSQGVSTGSYNSPLHF.

The chain recombines TRBV10-1 with TRBJ2-3; TRBD2 might be the D (6 bases). The CDR3 length is 19 residues. The germline V and J ends were trimmed by 5 bases and 5 bases, with 29 bases remaining between them. Germline CDR1 reads WNHNN; CDR2 reads SYGVQD (reference sequence). CDR3 protein: CASSRGRGFTAGTEDTQYF. CDR3 nucleotide sequence: TGCGCCAGCAGTAGGGGACGGGGATTTACGGCGGGAACCGAAGATACGCAGTATTTT.

The chain has TRBV7-9 and TRBJ1-2; no firm D call. Germline assignment: CDR1 SEHNR and CDR2 FQNEAQ (reference sequence). Trimming stripped 3 bases from V and 8 bases from J, with 13 bases between. CDR3 length equals 13 residues. For the CDR3, the DNA is TGTGCCAGCAGCTTTATGCCTAGCGCGGGCTACACCTTC. Residues: CASSFMPSAGYTF.